This entry lists 30 T cell receptor beta chains sequenced from one sample in a study of blood T cell repertoires in COVID-19. Sequencing used immunoSEQ multiplex PCR; TCRdb keeps in-frame clones, though not all of them. This table has about 150,000 clones, around 87% appearing once. The sample was peripheral blood. These receptor sequences come from a man in his fifties or sixties with active COVID-19.

The rearrangement links TRBV6-6 to TRBJ1-2; 7 positions match TRBD1. The CDR3 consists of 13 residues. V lost 2 bases, J lost 6 bases, and 3 bases stayed unmatched. CDR1 is MNHNY, CDR2 SVGAGI, per germline (reference sequence). The DNA for the CDR3 is TGTGCCAGCAGTTACCACCAGGGGGATGGCTACACCTTC. This translates into CASSYHQGDGYTF.

This clone has only one observation. The chain employs TRBV9 and TRBJ2-3; 8 bases align to TRBD2. CDR1 SGDLS and CDR2 YYNGEE come from the germline V gene. The V and J ends lost 0 bases and 0 bases, in that order; junction bases with no gene match: 3. This CDR3 is built from 16 residues. The CDR3 coding sequence is TGTGCCAGCAGCGTAGGGCCTAGCGGGAGCACAGATACGCAGTATTTT. It encodes CASSVGPSGSTDTQYF.

The chain employs TRBV5-4 and TRBJ2-5; D is unclear. V was shortened by 0 bases and J by 3 bases, with 6 bases between the two germline ends. The CDR3 sequence is 13 residues long. CDR1 and CDR2 from the germline V gene are SGHNT and YYREEE (reference sequence). The CDR3 sequence: CASSLGQKETQYF. The CDR3 DNA reads TGTGCCAGCAGCTTGGGGCAGAAAGAGACCCAGTACTTC.

The V and J genes are TRBV5-1 and TRBJ2-3; 11 bases fit TRBD2. Germline loops: CDR1 SGHRS, CDR2 YFSETQ. The CDR3 spans 15 residues. V lost 3 bases, J lost 4 bases, and 4 bases stayed unmatched. For the CDR3, the DNA is TGCGCCAGCAGCTGGTTAGCGGGGGGGGCAGATACGCAGTATTTT. This encodes CASSWLAGGADTQYF. The entire variable domain, with the rest obtained from reference TRBV5-1 and TRBJ2-3, is as follows: KAGVTQTPRYLIKTRGQQVTLSCSPISGHRSVSWYQQTPGQGLQFLFEYFSETQRNKGNFPGRFSGRQFSNSRSEMNVSTLELGDSALYLCASSWLAGGADTQYFGPGTRLTVL.

The chain couples TRBV10-3 to TRBJ2-5; 10 nucleotides align to TRBD1. This CDR3 has 14 amino acids. CDR1 is ENHRY and CDR2 is SYGVKD in the germline V gene. V lost 10 bases and J lost 5; bases outside the gene matches: 10. DNA of the CDR3: TGTGCCACACGCCTGACAGGGGGCGGGGAGACCCAGTACTTC. Amino acid sequence: CATRLTGGGETQYF.

J is TRBJ2-2 and V is TRBV3-1 (or the pseudogene TRBV3-2), with TRBD1 as a possible D gene (5 bases). Germline loops: CDR1 LGHDT, CDR2 YNNKEL (reference sequence). This CDR3 has 13 residues. The V gene lost 3 bases and the J gene lost 5 bases, with 7 bases spanning the gap. The CDR3 protein is CASSQTATGELFF. The CDR3 nucleotides are TGTGCCAGCAGCCAGACAGCAACCGGGGAGCTGTTTTTT.

This rearrangement joins TRBV19 to TRBJ1-5; possibly TRBD1 for D (6 bases). V lost 5 bases, J lost 1 base, and 15 bases lay in between. Germline values: CDR1 LNHDA, CDR2 SQIVND (reference sequence). The CDR3 covers 16 residues. CDR3 sequence: CASSPQGYKSNQPQHF. The DNA of the CDR3 is TGTGCCAGTAGTCCCCAGGGGTATAAGAGCAATCAGCCCCAGCATTTT.

This clone was observed once. The rearrangement joins TRBV9 to TRBJ2-3, with D unclear. The CDR3 spans 16 residues. Germline V gene data show CDR1 as SGDLS and CDR2 as YYNGEE. V was trimmed by 4 bases and J by 0 bases, leaving 15 bases between them. The CDR3 spells CASSPTTRSSTDTQYF. The CDR3 DNA sequence: TGTGCCAGCAGCCCAACGACTCGATCTAGCACAGATACGCAGTATTTT.

The CDR3 DNA follows: TGTGCCAGTAGTATACGACAGGGGAATAGCAATCAGCCCCAGCATTTT. This codes for CASSIRQGNSNQPQHF. The chain couples TRBV19 to TRBJ1-5; 8 bases align to TRBD1. The CDR3 spans 16 residues. Germline loops: CDR1 LNHDA, CDR2 SQIVND (reference sequence). V lost 2 bases and J lost 0; bases outside the gene matches: 3.

This clone showed up just once. V usage is TRBV28 and J usage is TRBJ1-2; D perhaps matches TRBD1 (5 bases). Trimming left V 5 bases short and J 5 bases short, with 12 bases between. The CDR3 totals 13 residues. Germline assignment: CDR1 MDHEN and CDR2 SYDVKM. DNA of the CDR3: TGTGCCAGCAGTCGTAGTCGGGGGTATGGCTACACCTTC. Its protein product is CASSRSRGYGYTF.

This clone was counted a few times. The V call is TRBV7-8, the J call TRBJ2-7; 7 bases are a match to TRBD1. Germline-derived CDR1 and CDR2 are SGHVS and FQNEAQ. This CDR3 region has 12 residues. The junction had 1 base not matched to a gene; V was cut back by 2 bases and J by 6 bases. The CDR3 reads CASSLRGREQYF. CDR3 in DNA: TGTGCCAGCAGCTTAAGGGGGCGCGAGCAGTACTTC.

This clone has only one observation. The chain links TRBV25-1 to TRBJ2-3; 7 bases are shared with TRBD2. Germline CDR1 reads MGHDK; CDR2 reads SYGVNS. The CDR3 sequence is 16 residues long. J was trimmed by 6 bases and V by 1 base; bases with no gene match: 10. CDR3 in amino acids: CASSEFWGTKADTQYF. DNA of the CDR3: TGTGCCAGCAGTGAATTCTGGGGGACTAAAGCGGATACGCAGTATTTT.

The chain is built from TRBV29-1 and TRBJ2-2, with 8 nucleotides matching TRBD1. Germline V gene lookup returns CDR1 SQVTM and CDR2 ANQGSEA. With 1 base clipped from V and 0 bases from J, the junction kept 4 bases outside the gene matches. The CDR3 has 16 residues. CDR3 coding DNA: TGCAGCGTTGAAGGGACAGGGTTTACGAACACCGGGGAGCTGTTTTTT. This encodes CSVEGTGFTNTGELFF.

This chain connects TRBV27 to TRBJ1-2, with D possibly being TRBD1 (6 bases). Trimming stripped 5 bases from V and 6 bases from J, with 16 bases between. CDR1 is MNHEY, CDR2 SMNVEV, per germline (reference sequence). The CDR3 has 14 amino acids. The CDR3 sequence is CASSGTGQINGYTF. The CDR3 DNA reads as TGTGCCAGCAGTGGAACGGGACAAATTAATGGCTACACCTTC.

CDR3 sequence (DNA): TGTGCCAGCAGCCTCCTAGCGACTAGCGGGAGGACGAGTTCCGGGGAGCTGTTTTTT. Translation: CASSLLATSGRTSSGELFF. This chain links TRBV5-8 with TRBJ2-2; 13 nucleotides align to TRBD2. The CDR3 loop spans 19 amino acids. Losses at the gene ends were 4 bases for V and 6 bases for J; bases not matched to a gene: 15. CDR1 SGHTS and CDR2 YDEGEE come from the germline V gene.

V and J are TRBV13 and TRBJ2-1, with a tentative D call TRBD2 (5 bases). V gave up 3 bases and J gave up 7 bases, with 19 bases separating them. The CDR3 totals 16 residues. Germline values: CDR1 PRHDT, CDR2 FYEKMQ (reference sequence). The CDR3: CASSFIPGIETNEQFF. For the CDR3, the DNA is TGTGCCAGCAGCTTCATTCCGGGGATTGAGACAAATGAGCAGTTCTTC.

This chain uses TRBV5-8 with TRBJ2-2; no definite D call. The length of the CDR3 is 15 residues. Trimming removed 0 bases from V and 6 bases from J, with 12 bases in between. Germline-derived CDR1 and CDR2 are SGHTS and YDEGEE. This CDR3 is CASSLVVGVPGELFF. DNA for the CDR3: TGTGCCAGCAGCTTGGTTGTGGGCGTCCCCGGGGAGCTGTTTTTT.

The chain uses TRBV18 and TRBJ1-5; a weak D match, TRBD1 (6 bases). Germline V gene data show CDR1 as KGHSH and CDR2 as LQKENI. V shed 3 bases and J shed 0 bases, with 18 bases lying between them. The CDR3 is 18 residues long. The CDR3 DNA reads as TGTGCCAGCTCACCCAGGGGTGGACAGAGAGATAGCAATCAGCCCCAGCATTTT. Amino acids: CASSPRGGQRDSNQPQHF.

The V gene is TRBV7-8, the J gene TRBJ1-5, with D possibly matching TRBD1 (5 bases). Looked up from germline, CDR1 is SGHVS and CDR2 is FQNEAQ. V lost 5 bases and J lost 0, with 17 bases in between. The CDR3 loop spans 17 amino acids. In nucleotides, the CDR3 is TGTGCCAGCAGCGGAGGGTGGGGGGAGTATAGCAATCAGCCCCAGCATTTT. Translating gives CASSGGWGEYSNQPQHF.

The chain employs TRBV4-2 and TRBJ2-3, with 12 bases fitting TRBD2. The CDR3 spans 17 residues. Germline loops: CDR1 LGHNA, CDR2 YNFKEQ. V shed 0 bases and J 4 bases; nucleotides not matched to a gene: 5. The CDR3 DNA follows: TGTGCCAGCAGCCAAGAGGAGCTAGCGGGGGGGTCAGATACGCAGTATTTT. Protein product: CASSQEELAGGSDTQYF.

This chain links TRBV18 with TRBJ2-3; tentatively, D is TRBD1 (6 bases). V was pared by 3 bases and J by 3 bases, with 7 bases between. Germline-derived CDR1 and CDR2 are KGHSH and LQKENI. This CDR3 contains 13 residues. The CDR3: CASSPGTTDTQYF. CDR3 DNA sequence: TGTGCCAGCTCACCGGGGACAACAGATACGCAGTATTTT.

This clone is a singleton in its sample. This sequence joins TRBV15 and TRBJ1-2; no reliable D call. Trimming shortened V by 0 bases and J by 7 bases, and 6 bases separated the two germline ends. The CDR3 sequence is 12 residues long. Germline assignment: CDR1 LNHNV and CDR2 YYDKDF (reference sequence). CDR3 sequence reads: CATSRDDSGYTF. In DNA, the CDR3 is TGTGCCACCAGCAGAGATGATAGTGGCTACACCTTC.

This clone was picked up one time. This chain joins TRBV5-4 and TRBJ2-7; 8 bases are a match to TRBD2. V was pared by 3 bases and J by 0 bases, with 5 bases of the junction left unmatched. The CDR3 has 15 residues. Germline V gene sequence: CDR1 SGHNT, CDR2 YYREEE (reference sequence). The CDR3 DNA reads TGTGCCAGCAGCTCAAAGCGGGGGAGCTCCTACGAGCAGTACTTC. Its protein product is CASSSKRGSSYEQYF.

This chain connects TRBV19 to TRBJ2-7; D may be TRBD2 (5 bases). The CDR3 is made up of 14 amino acids. With 5 bases removed from V and 4 bases from J, the gap between germline ends came to 15 bases. CDR1 and CDR2 (germline): LNHDA, SQIVND (reference sequence). The CDR3 DNA sequence: TGTGCCAGTAGTGCCGGAAGGGAGTCGTACGAGCAGTACTTC. Translating gives CASSAGRESYEQYF. Full variable domain (rest looked up from reference TRBV19 and TRBJ2-7): DGGITQSPKYLFRKEGQNVTLSCEQNLNHDAMYWYRQDPGQGLRLIYYSQIVNDFQKGDIAEGYSVSREKKESFPLTVTSAQKNPTAFYLCASSAGRESYEQYFGPGTRLTVT.

V is TRBV7-2 and J is TRBJ2-1, with TRBD2 matching 10 bases. The germline gives CDR1 SGHTA, CDR2 FQGNSA. V shed 4 bases, J shed 8 bases, and the junction held 8 bases outside the gene matches. This CDR3 has 15 residues. The CDR3 is CASSSRSGGVDEQFF. The CDR3 DNA reads as TGTGCCAGCAGCTCCCGGAGCGGGGGGGTCGATGAGCAGTTCTTC. The full variable domain, with the rest looked up from reference TRBV7-2 and TRBJ2-1, is GAGVSQSPSNKVTEKGKDVELRCDPISGHTALYWYRQSLGQGLEFLIYFQGNSAPDKSGLPSDRFSAERTGGSVSTLTIQRTQQEDSAVYLCASSSRSGGVDEQFFGPGTRLTVL.

V and J are TRBV28 and TRBJ2-1; 12 bases are a match to TRBD2. Germline-derived CDR1 and CDR2 are MDHEN and SYDVKM. Losses at the gene ends were 8 bases for V and 10 bases for J; bases not matched to a gene: 3. There are 12 residues in the CDR3. CDR3 coding DNA: TGTGCCAGCTTGGGACTAGCGGGCGAGCAGTTCTTC. Translation: CASLGLAGEQFF.

The V and J genes are TRBV4-1 and TRBJ1-5; the D gene is possibly TRBD1 (6 bases). The CDR3 consists of 17 residues. Germline V gene lookup returns CDR1 MGHRA and CDR2 YSYEKL. V was clipped by 1 base and J by 4 bases, with 17 bases between them. The CDR3, as DNA: TGCGCCAGCAGCCAAGGTACGTGGGGGCTCGGGAATCAGCCCCAGCATTTT. As protein: CASSQGTWGLGNQPQHF.

This clone was seen a few times. The chain couples TRBV7-3 to TRBJ2-7, with D maybe TRBD2 (6 bases). CDR1 is SGHTA, CDR2 FQGTGA, per germline. The CDR3 totals 13 residues. The ends were cut back, 5 bases at V and 4 bases at J, with 12 bases in the middle. The CDR3 region has the DNA TGTGCCAGCAGCCCGGGAGTATCGTACGAGCAGTACTTC. It is translated as CASSPGVSYEQYF.

This clone was recorded once. J is TRBJ1-3 and V is TRBV30, with 8 bases identical to TRBD1. V lost 2 bases to trimming and J lost 2 bases; unmatched junction nucleotides: 8. The germline V gene has CDR1 GTSNPN and CDR2 SVGIG (reference sequence). CDR3 size: 16 residues. CDR3: CAWSKNRGQAGNTIYF. Written as DNA, the CDR3 is TGTGCCTGGAGTAAAAACAGGGGACAGGCTGGAAACACCATATATTTT.

The chain uses TRBV6-5 and TRBJ2-7; 8 positions agree with TRBD1. Germline values: CDR1 MNHEY, CDR2 SVGAGI. There are 13 residues in the CDR3. The V and J ends lost 6 bases and 3 bases, in that order; junction bases with no gene match: 4. DNA for the CDR3: TGTGCCAGCAGCTTCACAGGGGGCTACGAGCAGTACTTC. Protein product: CASSFTGGYEQYF.